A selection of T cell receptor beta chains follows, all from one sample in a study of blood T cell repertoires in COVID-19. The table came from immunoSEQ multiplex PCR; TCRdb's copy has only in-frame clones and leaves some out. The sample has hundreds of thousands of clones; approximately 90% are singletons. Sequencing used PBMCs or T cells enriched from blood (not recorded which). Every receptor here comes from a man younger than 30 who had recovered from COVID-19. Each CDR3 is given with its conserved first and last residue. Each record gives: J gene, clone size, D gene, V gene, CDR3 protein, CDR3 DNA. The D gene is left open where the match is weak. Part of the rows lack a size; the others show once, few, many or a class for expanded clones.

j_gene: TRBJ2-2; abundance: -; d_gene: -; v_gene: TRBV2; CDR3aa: CASRAGDSNTGELFF; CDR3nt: TGTGCCAGCAGAGCAGGGGATTCCAACACCGGGGAGCTGTTTTTT
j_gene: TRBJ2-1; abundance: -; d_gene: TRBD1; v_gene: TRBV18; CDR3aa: CASSPRTGSYNEQFF; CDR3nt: TGTGCCAGCTCACCTCGGACAGGGTCCTACAATGAGCAGTTCTTC
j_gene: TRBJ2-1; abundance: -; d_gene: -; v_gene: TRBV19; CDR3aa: CASALLSGPYNEQFF; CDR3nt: TGTGCCAGCGCCTTACTAAGCGGGCCTTACAATGAGCAGTTCTTC
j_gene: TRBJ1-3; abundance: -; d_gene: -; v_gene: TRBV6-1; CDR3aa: CASSDKTESGNTIYF; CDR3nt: TGTGCCAGCAGTGATAAGACAGAATCTGGAAACACCATATATTTT
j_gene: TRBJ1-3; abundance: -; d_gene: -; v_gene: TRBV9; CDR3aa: CASSVASLGNTIYF; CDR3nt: TGTGCCAGCAGCGTAGCTAGCCTCGGAAACACCATATATTTT
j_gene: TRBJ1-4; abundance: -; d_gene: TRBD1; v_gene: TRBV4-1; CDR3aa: CASSQGDRDEKLFF; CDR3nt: TGCGCCAGCAGCCAAGGGGACAGGGATGAAAAACTGTTTTTT
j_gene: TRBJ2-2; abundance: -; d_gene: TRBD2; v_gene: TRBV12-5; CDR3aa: CASGLGLAGTGELFF; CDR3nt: TGTGCTAGTGGCCTCGGACTAGCGGGCACCGGGGAGCTGTTTTTT
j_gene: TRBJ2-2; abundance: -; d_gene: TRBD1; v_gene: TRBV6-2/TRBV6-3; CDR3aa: CASSLQGYTGELFF; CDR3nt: TGTGCCAGCAGTCTACAGGGGTACACCGGGGAGCTGTTTTTT
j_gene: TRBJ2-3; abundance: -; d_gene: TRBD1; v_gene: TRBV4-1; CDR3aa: CASSQAPTGISTDTQYF; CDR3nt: TGCGCCAGCAGCCAGGCCCCGACAGGGATTAGCACAGATACGCAGTATTTT
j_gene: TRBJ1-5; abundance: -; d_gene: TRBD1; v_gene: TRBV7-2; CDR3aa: CASSLVGNRGDQPQHF; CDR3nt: TGTGCCAGCAGCTTAGTAGGAAACAGGGGCGACCAGCCCCAGCATTTT
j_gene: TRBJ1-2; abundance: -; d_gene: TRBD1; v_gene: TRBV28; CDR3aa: CATYRGQRDGYTF; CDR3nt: TGTGCCACTTACAGGGGGCAAAGGGATGGCTACACCTTC
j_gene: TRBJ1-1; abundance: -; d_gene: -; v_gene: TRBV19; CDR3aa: CASSISENTEAFF; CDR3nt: TGTGCCAGTAGTATCTCAGAGAACACTGAAGCTTTCTTT
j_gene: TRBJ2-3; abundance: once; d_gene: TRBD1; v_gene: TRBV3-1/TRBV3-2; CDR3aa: CASSQMGTDTDTQYF; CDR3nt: TGTGCCAGCAGCCAAATGGGGACAGACACAGATACGCAGTATTTT
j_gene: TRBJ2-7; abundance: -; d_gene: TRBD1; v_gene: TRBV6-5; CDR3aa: CASTKGGQGQFEQYF; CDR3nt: TGTGCCAGCACCAAAGGGGGACAGGGACAGTTCGAGCAGTACTTC